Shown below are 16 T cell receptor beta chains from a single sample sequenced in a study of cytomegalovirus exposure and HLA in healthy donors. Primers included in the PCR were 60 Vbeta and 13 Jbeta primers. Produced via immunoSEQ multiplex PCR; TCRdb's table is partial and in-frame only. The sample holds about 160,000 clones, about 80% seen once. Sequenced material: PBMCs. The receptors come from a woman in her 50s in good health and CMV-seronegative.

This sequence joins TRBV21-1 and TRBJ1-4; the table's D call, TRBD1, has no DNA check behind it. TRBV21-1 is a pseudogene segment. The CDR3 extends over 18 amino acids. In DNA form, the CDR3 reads TGTGCCAGCAGCACGATTTACAGGGCCATTCCCACTAATGAAAAACTGTTTTTT. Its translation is CASSTIYRAIPTNEKLFF.

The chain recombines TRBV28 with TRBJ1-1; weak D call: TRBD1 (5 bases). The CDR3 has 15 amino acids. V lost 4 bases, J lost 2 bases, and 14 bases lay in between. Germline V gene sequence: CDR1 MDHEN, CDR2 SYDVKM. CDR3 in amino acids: CASSSPGGANTEAFF. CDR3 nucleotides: TGTGCCAGCAGTTCCCCTGGTGGGGCCAACACTGAAGCTTTCTTT.

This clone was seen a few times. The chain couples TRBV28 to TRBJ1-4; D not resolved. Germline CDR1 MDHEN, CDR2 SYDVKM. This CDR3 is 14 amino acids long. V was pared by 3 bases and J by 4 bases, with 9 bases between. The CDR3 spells CASSLGRLNEKLFF. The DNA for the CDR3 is TGTGCCAGCAGTTTGGGTAGACTTAATGAAAAACTGTTTTTT.

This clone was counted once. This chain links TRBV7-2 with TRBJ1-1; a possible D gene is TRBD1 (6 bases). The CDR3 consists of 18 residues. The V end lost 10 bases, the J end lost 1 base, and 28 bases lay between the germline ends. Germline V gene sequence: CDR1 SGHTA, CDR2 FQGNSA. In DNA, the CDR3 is TGTGCCATCCACGAGGGCGAAGAGACAGGTTCCCCGAACACTGAAGCTTTCTTT. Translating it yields CAIHEGEETGSPNTEAFF.

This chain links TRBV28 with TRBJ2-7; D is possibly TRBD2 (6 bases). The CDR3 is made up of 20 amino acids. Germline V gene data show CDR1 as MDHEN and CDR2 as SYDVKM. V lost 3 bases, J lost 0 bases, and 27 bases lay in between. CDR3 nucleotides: TGTGCCAGCAGTTTTTCATGGGGCCCTAGCGAGACTTCTAGCTCCTACGAGCAGTACTTC. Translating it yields CASSFSWGPSETSSSYEQYF.

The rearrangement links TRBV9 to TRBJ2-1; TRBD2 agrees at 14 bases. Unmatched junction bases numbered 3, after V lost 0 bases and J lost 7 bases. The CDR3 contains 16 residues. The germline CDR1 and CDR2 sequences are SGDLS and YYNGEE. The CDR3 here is CASSVAGTSGSNEQFF. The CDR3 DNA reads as TGTGCCAGCAGCGTAGCTGGGACTAGCGGGAGTAATGAGCAGTTCTTC.

CDR3 DNA: TGTGCCAGCTCAATCGGACAGGGCATCTACGAGCAGTACTTC. It is translated as CASSIGQGIYEQYF. V usage is TRBV18 and J usage is TRBJ2-7, with 8 bases matching TRBD1. The CDR3 is made up of 14 amino acids. The V and J ends lost 5 bases and 3 bases, in that order; junction bases with no gene match: 6. Germline V lookup: CDR1 KGHSH, CDR2 LQKENI.

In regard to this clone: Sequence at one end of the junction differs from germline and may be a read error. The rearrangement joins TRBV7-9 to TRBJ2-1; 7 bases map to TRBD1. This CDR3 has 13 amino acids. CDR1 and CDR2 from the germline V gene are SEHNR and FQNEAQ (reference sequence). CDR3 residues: CSSSSQGVGEQFF. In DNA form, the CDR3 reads TGTTCCAGCAGCTCCCAGGGGGTAGGTGAGCAGTTCTTC.

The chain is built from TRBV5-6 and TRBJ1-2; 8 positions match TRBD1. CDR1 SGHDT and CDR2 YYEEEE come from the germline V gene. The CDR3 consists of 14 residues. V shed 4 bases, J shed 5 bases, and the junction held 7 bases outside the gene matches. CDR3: CASSPDRGWYGYTF. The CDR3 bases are TGTGCCAGCAGCCCTGACAGGGGTTGGTATGGCTACACCTTC.

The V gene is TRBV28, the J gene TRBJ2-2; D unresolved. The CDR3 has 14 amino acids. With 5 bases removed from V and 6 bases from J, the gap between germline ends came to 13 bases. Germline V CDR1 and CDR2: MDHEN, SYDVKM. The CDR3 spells CASSPGLGSGELFF. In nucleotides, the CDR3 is TGTGCCAGCAGTCCGGGTCTCGGCTCCGGGGAGCTGTTTTTT. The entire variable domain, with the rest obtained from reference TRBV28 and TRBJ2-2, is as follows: DVKVTQSSRYLVKRTGEKVFLECVQDMDHENMFWYRQDPGLGLRLIYFSYDVKMKEKGDIPEGYSVSREKKERFSLILESASTNQTSMYLCASSPGLGSGELFFGEGSRLTVL.

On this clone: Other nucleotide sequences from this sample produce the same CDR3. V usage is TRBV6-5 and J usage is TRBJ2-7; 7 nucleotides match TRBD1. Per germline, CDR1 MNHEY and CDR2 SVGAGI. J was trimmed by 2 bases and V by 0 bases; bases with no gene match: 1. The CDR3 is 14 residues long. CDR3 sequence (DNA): TGTGCCAGCAGTTACTCTGACAGGGCCTACGAGCAGTACTTC. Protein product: CASSYSDRAYEQYF.

CDR3 coding DNA: TGTGCCAGCAGTTCGTACGGGACAGGGGGCTTTTTTAACGGCTACACCTTC. Protein: CASSSYGTGGFFNGYTF. The genes are TRBV28 and TRBJ1-2; 12 bases line up with TRBD1. Germline assignment: CDR1 MDHEN and CDR2 SYDVKM. V lost 4 bases, J lost 8 bases, and 14 bases stayed unmatched. The CDR3 is made up of 17 amino acids.

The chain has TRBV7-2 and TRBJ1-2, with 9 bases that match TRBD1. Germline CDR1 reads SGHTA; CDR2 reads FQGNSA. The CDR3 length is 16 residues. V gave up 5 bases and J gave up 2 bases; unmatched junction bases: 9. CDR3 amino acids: CASSNKQGAINYGYTF. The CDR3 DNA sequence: TGTGCCAGCAGCAATAAACAGGGGGCAATAAACTATGGCTACACCTTC.

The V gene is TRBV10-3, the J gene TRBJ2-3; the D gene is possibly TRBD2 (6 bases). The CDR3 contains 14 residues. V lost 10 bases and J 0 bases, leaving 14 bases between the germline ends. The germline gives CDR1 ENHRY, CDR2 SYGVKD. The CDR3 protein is CATAYGTSTDTQYF. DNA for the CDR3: TGTGCCACCGCTTATGGGACTAGCACAGATACGCAGTATTTT.

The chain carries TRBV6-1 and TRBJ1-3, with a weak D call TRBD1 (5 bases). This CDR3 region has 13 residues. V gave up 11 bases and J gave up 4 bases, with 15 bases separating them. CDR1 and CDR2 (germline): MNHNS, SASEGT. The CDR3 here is CAAQEGSGNTIYF. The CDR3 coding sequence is TGTGCCGCACAGGAAGGGTCGGGAAACACCATATATTTT.

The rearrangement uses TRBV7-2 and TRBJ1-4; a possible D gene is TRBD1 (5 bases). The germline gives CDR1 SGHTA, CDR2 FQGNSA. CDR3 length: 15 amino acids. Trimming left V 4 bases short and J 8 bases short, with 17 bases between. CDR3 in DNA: TGTGCCAGCAGCTCCCAATCTCGGGGGGGGGAAAAACTGTTTTTT. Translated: CASSSQSRGGEKLFF.